This T cell receptor beta chain was sequenced for a study of blood T cells in healthy people across ages. In this sample, this clonotype turned up a few times. A second about 7 to 11 cycle PCR used barcoded and J-beta primers. TCRdb reanalysed the 5' RACE reads using MiXCR and keeps one entry per CDR3 protein. This table has over a million distinct CDR3 sequences, approximately 63% appearing once. CDR1 MNHEY and CDR2 SMNVEV come from the germline V gene (reference sequence). This CDR3 is 14 amino acids long. V trimming: 2 bases; J trimming: 5 bases; junction bases outside the gene matches: 4. The chain carries TRBV27 and TRBJ2-7; TRBD1 agrees at 9 bases. The sequencing input was blood. The source is a man younger than 30 in good health. The CDR3 DNA reads as TGTGCCAGCAGTTTAGGGACAGGGACCCACGAGCAGTACTTC. This sequence encodes CASSLGTGTHEQYF.